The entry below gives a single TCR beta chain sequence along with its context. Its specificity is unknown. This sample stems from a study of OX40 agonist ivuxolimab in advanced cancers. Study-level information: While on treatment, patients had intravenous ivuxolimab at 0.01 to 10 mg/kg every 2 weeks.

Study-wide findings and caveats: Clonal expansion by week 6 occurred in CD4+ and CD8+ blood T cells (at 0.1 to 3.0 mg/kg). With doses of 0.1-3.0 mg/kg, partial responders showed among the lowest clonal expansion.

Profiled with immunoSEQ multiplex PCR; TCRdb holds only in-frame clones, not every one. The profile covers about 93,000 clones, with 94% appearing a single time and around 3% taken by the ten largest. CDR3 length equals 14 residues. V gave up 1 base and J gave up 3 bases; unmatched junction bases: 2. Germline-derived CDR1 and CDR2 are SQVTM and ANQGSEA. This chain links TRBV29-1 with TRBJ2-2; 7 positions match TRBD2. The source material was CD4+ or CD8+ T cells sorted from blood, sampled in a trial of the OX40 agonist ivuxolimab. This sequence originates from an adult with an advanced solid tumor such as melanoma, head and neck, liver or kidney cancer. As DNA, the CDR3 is TGCAGCGTTGAAGGGCTAGCGGACACCGGGGAGCTGTTTTTT. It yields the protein CSVEGLADTGELFF.